The following is a T cell receptor (beta chain) sequence with its context. The antigen is undetermined. The entry originates in a study of CD8+ T cells in alopecia areata. Notes on the study in general: On tofacitinib, scalp and blood still held many of the expanded lesional clones.

Following extraction, RNA underwent reverse transcription to cDNA, which served as the sequencing template. Only in-frame clones appear in the TCRdb table, and some are missing; sequencing was by immunoSEQ multiplex PCR. The repertoire holds roughly 150,000 clones, with roughly 52% as singletons. The length of the CDR3 is 17 residues. Germline V CDR1 and CDR2: SGHRS, YFSETQ. Trimming pared 0 bases from V and 3 bases from J, leaving 19 bases between. Indicated treatment: oral pan-JAK inhibitor, 5-10 mg twice daily. Researchers gathered lesional scalp punch biopsies and peripheral blood from patients with alopecia areata.

The origin of this receptor is a human donor with alopecia areata. This sequence joins TRBV5-1 and TRBJ2-7; D gene ambiguous. The specimen was CD8+ T cells sorted from blood, collected at week 4, from a patient treated with tofacitinib. This chain's CDR3 is CASSLGAPGTSGYEQYF. The CDR3 coding sequence is TGCGCCAGCAGCTTGGGGGCCCCGGGTACTTCGGGCTACGAGCAGTACTTC.